The 19 T cell receptor beta chains in this list originate from one sample, sequenced in a study of T cells in tuberculosis. Cells were sorted from thawed PBMC rested overnight and stained with GMM-loaded CD1B tetramer, viability dye and anti-CD3. The CD1B tetramers carried C32 glucose monomycolate purified from Rhodococcus equi. Here immunoSEQ multiplex PCR was the method, and the copy in TCRdb shows in-frame clones only, minus some. This table holds approximately 59,000 clones, nearly 90% found once. The specimen was CD1b-GMM tetramer-negative cells sorted from PBMCs. Receptors were obtained from an adult woman with latent tuberculosis.

This chain connects TRBV6-5 to TRBJ1-5; D is possibly TRBD1 (5 bases). The CDR3 length is 14 residues. Germline values: CDR1 MNHEY, CDR2 SVGAGI. V gave up 3 bases and J gave up 7 bases, with 13 bases separating them. The DNA for the CDR3 is TGTGCCAGCAGTTATCGGTTGGGGGGGCAGCCCCAGCATTTT. This gives the protein CASSYRLGGQPQHF.

The chain is built from TRBV7-9 and TRBJ2-7, with 10 bases aligning to TRBD1. J lost 6 bases, V lost 6 bases, and 8 bases had no gene match. The CDR3 has 14 amino acids. CDR1 and CDR2 from the germline V gene are SEHNR and FQNEAQ (reference sequence). DNA for the CDR3: TGTGCCAGCAGGAATCTCGACAGGGGGCGCGAGCAGTACTTC. It yields the protein CASRNLDRGREQYF.

The gene calls are TRBV4-3 and TRBJ2-2; no firm D call. The germline CDR1 and CDR2 sequences are LGHNA and YSLEER. The CDR3 is 17 residues long. V was clipped by 4 bases and J by 0 bases, with 15 bases between them. The CDR3 DNA reads as TGCGCCAGCAGCCCGAGCGTCGTTAGAGCGAACACCGGGGAGCTGTTTTTT. This gives the protein CASSPSVVRANTGELFF.

The rearrangement uses TRBV10-3 and TRBJ1-2, with 7 bases identical to TRBD1. The CDR3 spans 14 residues. Germline lookup yields CDR1 ENHRY and CDR2 SYGVKD. Losses at the gene ends were 3 bases for V and 8 bases for J; bases not matched to a gene: 9. The CDR3 here is CAISDEGAVGGYTF. The CDR3 region has the DNA TGTGCCATCAGTGATGAGGGGGCAGTAGGCGGCTACACCTTC.

V and J are TRBV10-3 and TRBJ2-7; maybe TRBD2 (7 bases). The CDR3 runs 15 residues. Germline V lookup: CDR1 ENHRY, CDR2 SYGVKD. The V gene lost 4 bases and the J gene lost 6 bases, with 19 bases spanning the gap. CDR3 residues: CAISGFEGGRGEQYF. In DNA, the CDR3 is TGTGCCATCAGTGGGTTTGAGGGGGGGCGAGGCGAGCAGTACTTC.

V is TRBV7-8 and J is TRBJ2-7; 11 bases agree with TRBD1. There are 15 residues in the CDR3. The V segment lost 3 bases and the J segment 4 bases; nucleotides outside the gene matches: 5. Looked up from germline, CDR1 is SGHVS and CDR2 is FQNEAQ. The chain's CDR3 is CASSLSDRGPYEQYF. The CDR3 region has the DNA TGTGCCAGCAGCTTGTCGGACAGGGGGCCTTACGAGCAGTACTTC.

The chain uses TRBV5-1 and TRBJ1-2; D not certain. This CDR3 is 13 amino acids long. CDR1 is SGHRS, CDR2 YFSETQ, per germline. V lost 6 bases, J lost 4 bases, and 13 bases lay in between. CDR3 in DNA: TGCGCCAGCACAATCAACAGAATCTATGGCTACACCTTC. Its translation is CASTINRIYGYTF.

J is TRBJ1-2 and V is TRBV4-1; D may be TRBD1 (5 bases). Germline V gene lookup returns CDR1 MGHRA and CDR2 YSYEKL. The CDR3 runs to 13 residues. V dropped 5 bases and J dropped 2 bases, with 9 bases sitting between them. Here the CDR3 DNA reads TGCGCCAGCAGCAGACAGACCAACTATGGCTACACCTTC. It yields the protein CASSRQTNYGYTF.

The chain has TRBV11-2 and TRBJ2-5; 15 bases align to TRBD2. CDR1 is SGHAT, CDR2 FQNNGV, per germline. The CDR3 has 16 residues. With 5 bases clipped from V and 4 bases from J, the junction kept 5 bases outside the gene matches. The DNA for the CDR3 is TGTGCCAGCAGCACCGGGACTAGCGGGAGGCGAGAGACCCAGTACTTC. Its protein product is CASSTGTSGRRETQYF. Based on the CDR3 plus reference TRBV11-2 and TRBJ2-5, the full variable domain is EAGVAQSPRYKIIEKRQSVAFWCNPISGHATLYWYQQILGQGPKLLIQFQNNGVVDDSQLPKDRFSAERLKGVDSTLKIQPAKLEDSAVYLCASSTGTSGRRETQYFGPGTRLLVL.

The chain has TRBV6-6 and TRBJ2-5; 7 bases are shared with TRBD2. V was clipped by 3 bases and J by 5 bases; unmatched bases: 9. CDR3 length: 15 amino acids. Looked up from germline, CDR1 is MNHNY and CDR2 is SVGAGI (reference sequence). Here the CDR3 reads CASSYMGREGETQYF. For the CDR3, the DNA is TGTGCCAGCAGTTATATGGGTAGGGAGGGGGAGACCCAGTACTTC.

In this sample, this clone is medium-sized. The chain links TRBV5-1 to TRBJ2-7; possible D gene TRBD2, 5 bases. Trimming shortened V by 1 base and J by 2 bases, and 7 bases separated the two germline ends. The V gene's germline CDR1 is SGHRS and CDR2 YFSETQ. The CDR3 spans 13 residues. CDR3 DNA sequence: TGCGCCAGCAGCTTGTCGGGGACCTACGAGCAGTACTTC. This sequence encodes CASSLSGTYEQYF. Filled out from reference TRBV5-1 and TRBJ2-7, the complete variable domain reads KAGVTQTPRYLIKTRGQQVTLSCSPISGHRSVSWYQQTPGQGLQFLFEYFSETQRNKGNFPGRFSGRQFSNSRSEMNVSTLELGDSALYLCASSLSGTYEQYFGPGTRLTVT.

This sequence joins TRBV19 and TRBJ2-1, with D perhaps TRBD2 (6 bases). Trimming stripped 5 bases from V and 0 bases from J, with 11 bases between. Germline CDR1 is LNHDA and CDR2 is SQIVND (reference sequence). The CDR3 runs to 15 residues. CDR3 in amino acids: CASSPGTHSYNEQFF. The CDR3, as DNA: TGTGCCAGTAGTCCCGGGACTCACTCCTACAATGAGCAGTTCTTC. Full variable domain (rest looked up from reference TRBV19 and TRBJ2-1): DGGITQSPKYLFRKEGQNVTLSCEQNLNHDAMYWYRQDPGQGLRLIYYSQIVNDFQKGDIAEGYSVSREKKESFPLTVTSAQKNPTAFYLCASSPGTHSYNEQFFGPGTRLTVL.

The chain uses TRBV7-9 and TRBJ2-5, with D tentatively TRBD2 (6 bases). The CDR3 has 14 amino acids. Per germline, CDR1 SEHNR and CDR2 FQNEAQ (reference sequence). Trimming took 5 bases from V and 7 from J, leaving 17 bases between them. Written as DNA, the CDR3 is TGTGCCAGCAGCCTTACCCAGGGTAGCGGGACCCAGTACTTC. Its translation: CASSLTQGSGTQYF.

This chain links TRBV7-9 with TRBJ2-7, with 7 bases fitting TRBD1. The CDR3 sequence is 13 residues long. The junction had 8 bases not matched to a gene; V was cut back by 6 bases and J by 6 bases. Germline V gene sequence: CDR1 SEHNR, CDR2 FQNEAQ (reference sequence). As DNA, the CDR3 is TGTGCCAGCAGAGGGACAGCGACCGCCGAGCAGTACTTC. It encodes CASRGTATAEQYF.

This clone was detected once. The chain carries TRBV7-9 and TRBJ2-7, with 9 bases fitting TRBD1. Germline CDR1 is SEHNR and CDR2 is FQNEAQ (reference sequence). The CDR3 has 14 amino acids. The V segment lost 4 bases and the J segment 2 bases; nucleotides outside the gene matches: 3. CDR3 residues: CASSSRDRAYEQYF. The CDR3 bases are TGTGCCAGCAGCTCCCGGGACAGGGCCTACGAGCAGTACTTC.

The V gene is TRBV9, the J gene TRBJ2-5; TRBD1 agrees at 9 bases. Losses at the gene ends were 4 bases for V and 3 bases for J; bases not matched to a gene: 10. Germline CDR1 reads SGDLS; CDR2 reads YYNGEE. The length of the CDR3 is 16 residues. The CDR3 spells CASSSTGTGMEETQYF. The CDR3 DNA is TGTGCCAGCAGCTCAACCGGGACAGGGATGGAAGAGACCCAGTACTTC. Looking up the rest from reference TRBV9 and TRBJ2-5 gives the full variable domain: DSGVTQTPKHLITATGQRVTLRCSPRSGDLSVYWYQQSLDQGLQFLIQYYNGEERAKGNILERFSAQQFPDLHSELNLSSLELGDSALYFCASSSTGTGMEETQYFGPGTRLLVL.

The chain has TRBV19 and TRBJ1-5, with D unresolved. Germline V gives CDR1 LNHDA, CDR2 SQIVND (reference sequence). The V gene lost 0 bases and the J gene lost 5 bases, with 11 bases spanning the gap. This CDR3 contains 15 residues. Here the CDR3 reads CASSIDNGGYQPQHF. The CDR3 region has the DNA TGTGCCAGTAGTATAGATAATGGCGGTTATCAGCCCCAGCATTTT.

V gene TRBV4-1 combines with J gene TRBJ1-3; weak D call: TRBD1 (5 bases). V dropped 0 bases and J dropped 8 bases, with 17 bases sitting between them. In germline, CDR1 is MGHRA, CDR2 YSYEKL. This CDR3 contains 16 residues. In DNA, the CDR3 is TGCGCCAGCAGCCAAGAGGACACCCACTTCAAGGACACCATATATTTT. Translation gives CASSQEDTHFKDTIYF.

The rearrangement joins TRBV5-4 to TRBJ2-7, with a weak D call TRBD1 (6 bases). Trimming removed 3 bases at V and 2 bases at J, with 9 bases between. The CDR3 totals 13 residues. Germline CDR1 and CDR2: SGHNT and YYREEE (reference sequence). The CDR3 DNA follows: TGTGCCAGCAGCTCGACAGGTACCTACGAGCAGTACTTC. Its protein is CASSSTGTYEQYF.